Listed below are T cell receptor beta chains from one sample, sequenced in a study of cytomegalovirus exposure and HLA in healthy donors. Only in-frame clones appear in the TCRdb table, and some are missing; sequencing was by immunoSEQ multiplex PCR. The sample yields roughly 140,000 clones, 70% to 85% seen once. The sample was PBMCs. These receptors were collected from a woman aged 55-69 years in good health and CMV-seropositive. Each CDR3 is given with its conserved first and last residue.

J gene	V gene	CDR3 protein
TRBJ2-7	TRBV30	CAWSRDYEQYF
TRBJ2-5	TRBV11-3	CASSLAPRETQYF
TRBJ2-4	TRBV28	CASSRRGAGRERGNIQYF
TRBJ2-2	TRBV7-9	CASSLMQGRNTGELFF
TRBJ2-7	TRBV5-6	CASSPGTNYEQYF
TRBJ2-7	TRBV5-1	CASSLTSAAGGPFEQYF
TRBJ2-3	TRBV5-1	CASGASGNLADTQYF
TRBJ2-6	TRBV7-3	CASSPYTGGNSGANVLTF
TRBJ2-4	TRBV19	CASSISKRVLAKNIQYF
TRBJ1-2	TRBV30	CAWNPDRGGGYTF